One sample yielded the 19 T cell receptor beta chains listed below, sequenced in a study of blood T cell repertoires in COVID-19. Here immunoSEQ multiplex PCR was the method, and the copy in TCRdb shows in-frame clones only, minus some. The data contain 150,000 to 200,000 clones, approximately 73% of them singletons. Input material: PBMCs or T cells enriched from blood (not recorded which). The receptors come from a woman in her 50s with acute COVID-19.

The genes are TRBV28 and TRBJ1-2; 8 nucleotides align to TRBD1. Germline CDR1 is MDHEN and CDR2 is SYDVKM. V trimming: 6 bases; J trimming: 4 bases; junction bases outside the gene matches: 7. This CDR3 contains 14 residues. In DNA, the CDR3 is TGTGCCAGCAGGCCGGGACAGGAATTCTATGGCTACACCTTC. Residues: CASRPGQEFYGYTF.

The chain carries TRBV28 and TRBJ1-6; maybe TRBD1 (6 bases). Per germline, CDR1 MDHEN and CDR2 SYDVKM. The germline V and J ends were trimmed by 7 bases and 3 bases, with 7 bases remaining between them. The CDR3 extends over 13 amino acids. The CDR3 bases are TGTGCCAGCAACAGGGACTATAATTCACCCCTCCACTTT. As protein: CASNRDYNSPLHF.

This clone was seen only a few times. V usage is TRBV5-1 and J usage is TRBJ1-6; 8 nucleotides align to TRBD1. V was clipped by 4 bases and J by 8 bases; unmatched bases: 5. CDR1 is SGHRS, CDR2 YFSETQ, per germline. CDR3 length: 14 amino acids. In DNA form, the CDR3 reads TGCGCCAGCAGCGTGGGACAGGTTTATTCACCCCTCCACTTT. Its protein is CASSVGQVYSPLHF.

The chain couples TRBV30 to TRBJ1-5; no clear D. The V end was cut by 2 bases, the J end by 1 base, with 6 bases between. Germline values: CDR1 GTSNPN, CDR2 SVGIG (reference sequence). This CDR3 comprises 13 residues. CDR3 protein: CAWSSRSNQPQHF. CDR3 nucleotide sequence: TGTGCCTGGAGTTCGAGGAGCAATCAGCCCCAGCATTTT.

The V and J genes are TRBV27 and TRBJ2-2; 9 nucleotides match TRBD1. Germline V gene sequence: CDR1 MNHEY, CDR2 SMNVEV (reference sequence). V was pared by 8 bases and J by 6 bases, with 10 bases of the junction left unmatched. The CDR3 consists of 15 residues. The CDR3 reads CASRARDRVAGELFF. In DNA, the CDR3 is TGTGCCAGCCGCGCCCGGGACAGGGTTGCCGGGGAGCTGTTTTTT.

The rearrangement joins TRBV5-6 to TRBJ1-2; D gene unclear. V dropped 6 bases and J dropped 1 base, with 16 bases sitting between them. This CDR3 has 15 amino acids. Germline V gene sequence: CDR1 SGHDT, CDR2 YYEEEE. CDR3 loop: CASTLLPNSNYGYTF. The DNA for the CDR3 is TGTGCCAGCACACTCTTACCGAACAGTAACTATGGCTACACCTTC.

The CDR3 protein is CASSSRAGTKDTQYF. CDR3 sequence (DNA): TGTGCCAGCAGTTCGAGGGCGGGAACCAAGGATACGCAGTATTTT. V and J are TRBV7-8 and TRBJ2-3; tentative D call: TRBD2 (6 bases). The V end was cut by 6 bases, the J end by 6 bases, with 19 bases between. This CDR3 has 15 amino acids. In germline, CDR1 is SGHVS, CDR2 FQNEAQ.

This chain connects TRBV18 to TRBJ2-7; 9 bases match TRBD1. CDR3 length: 17 amino acids. With V trimmed by 3 bases and J by 2 bases, 11 bases remained unmatched. The V gene's germline CDR1 is KGHSH and CDR2 LQKENI. The CDR3 is CASSPSRDRAVPYEQYV. CDR3 sequence (DNA): TGTGCCAGCTCACCGTCCCGGGACAGGGCTGTCCCCTACGAGCAGTACGTC.

This chain joins TRBV6-6 and TRBJ1-1; the match to TRBD1 covers 9 bases. V lost 2 bases, J lost 4 bases, and 5 bases stayed unmatched. Germline CDR1 reads MNHNY; CDR2 reads SVGAGI (reference sequence). CDR3 length equals 15 residues. CDR3 sequence: CASSYPGQGGTEAFF. In nucleotides, the CDR3 is TGTGCCAGCAGTTACCCGGGACAGGGTGGCACTGAAGCTTTCTTT.

The CDR3 loop is CATQGGDTEAFF. The CDR3 bases are TGCGCCACACAGGGGGGGGACACTGAAGCTTTCTTT. The V gene is TRBV10-2, the J gene TRBJ1-1; 8 nucleotides agree with TRBD1. This CDR3 is built from 12 residues. The junction had 4 bases not matched to a gene; V was cut back by 10 bases and J by 3 bases. CDR1 and CDR2 (germline): WSHSY, SAAADI.

This rearrangement joins TRBV5-5 to TRBJ2-5; D is ambiguous. CDR3 length: 12 residues. Trimming took 0 bases from V and 5 from J, leaving 5 bases between them. Germline V gives CDR1 SGHKS, CDR2 YYEKEE (reference sequence). CDR3 amino acids: CASSLARETQYF. The DNA of the CDR3 is TGTGCCAGCAGCTTGGCCCGGGAGACCCAGTACTTC. The full variable domain, in which reference TRBV5-5 and TRBJ2-5 provide the parts outside the CDR3, is DAGVTQSPTHLIKTRGQQVTLRCSPISGHKSVSWYQQVLGQGPQFIFQYYEKEERGRGNFPDRFSARQFPNYSSELNVNALLLGDSALYLCASSLARETQYFGPGTRLLVL.

The rearrangement links TRBV28 to TRBJ2-5, with 10 bases identical to TRBD2. The CDR3 has 13 amino acids. The J segment lost 3 bases and the V segment lost 9 bases, leaving 4 bases of the junction unmatched. Germline assignment: CDR1 MDHEN and CDR2 SYDVKM. CDR3 region: CASVAGGKETQYF. The CDR3 DNA reads TGTGCCAGTGTAGCGGGGGGAAAAGAGACCCAGTACTTC.

A few counts support this clone. The rearrangement joins TRBV6-5 to TRBJ2-7, with TRBD1 identical over 9 bases. The CDR3 has 15 residues. V shed 6 bases, J shed 3 bases, and the junction held 9 bases outside the gene matches. The V gene's germline CDR1 is MNHEY and CDR2 SVGAGI. The CDR3 spells CASRTGGASGYEQYV. DNA of the CDR3: TGTGCCAGCAGAACAGGGGGCGCTTCAGGCTACGAGCAGTACGTC.

With respect to this clone: Other nucleotide sequences in the sample specify the same CDR3. The CDR3 reads CASSVGSSGNTIYF. The DNA for the CDR3 is TGTGCCAGCAGTGTGGGCTCCTCTGGAAACACCATATATTTT. V gene TRBV2 combines with J gene TRBJ1-3; D remains unclear. Looked up from germline, CDR1 is SNHLY and CDR2 is FYNNEI. Deletions cut 4 bases from V and 0 bases from J, with 7 bases between. This CDR3 has 14 amino acids. The whole variable domain, remainder taken from reference TRBV2 and TRBJ1-3, is EPEVTQTPSHQVTQMGQEVILRCVPISNHLYFYWYRQILGQKVEFLVSFYNNEISEKSEIFDDQFSVERPDGSNFTLKIRSTKLEDSAMYFCASSVGSSGNTIYFGEGSWLTVV.

The rearrangement uses TRBV6-1 and TRBJ1-5, with D unresolved. The CDR3 length is 14 residues. Germline values: CDR1 MNHNS, CDR2 SASEGT. V was cut by 3 bases and J by 6 bases, with 12 bases left in between. This chain's CDR3 is CASSDAGNAQPQHF. CDR3 bases: TGTGCCAGCAGTGACGCGGGGAACGCTCAGCCCCAGCATTTT.

This rearrangement joins TRBV10-1 to TRBJ2-7; D perhaps matches TRBD2 (5 bases). The CDR3 loop spans 14 amino acids. V was shortened by 8 bases and J by 3 bases, with 17 bases between the two germline ends. Germline V gives CDR1 WNHNN, CDR2 SYGVQD (reference sequence). CDR3 sequence: CASRGKGWIYEQYV. The CDR3 DNA reads as TGCGCCAGCCGAGGGAAGGGTTGGATCTACGAGCAGTACGTC.

The chain links TRBV19 to TRBJ1-4; 7 bases are shared with TRBD1. The V gene's germline CDR1 is LNHDA and CDR2 SQIVND (reference sequence). The CDR3 extends over 12 amino acids. The V segment lost 6 bases and the J segment 12 bases; nucleotides outside the gene matches: 7. CDR3 sequence reads: CASSQNRGQLFF. DNA for the CDR3: TGTGCCAGTAGCCAGAACAGGGGCCAACTGTTTTTT.

In DNA form, the CDR3 reads TGCGCCAGCAGCCAGGACGGGCAATACAGGCAGCCCCAGCATTTT. This sequence encodes CASSQDGQYRQPQHF. The chain joins TRBV4-1 to TRBJ1-5; maybe TRBD1 (5 bases). This CDR3 has 15 residues. Trimming took off 3 bases at V and 7 bases at J, with 16 bases between the two ends. Germline V gene data show CDR1 as MGHRA and CDR2 as YSYEKL.

This clone showed up just once. The rearrangement joins TRBV9 to TRBJ2-5, with 8 bases that match TRBD2. CDR1 and CDR2 from the germline V gene are SGDLS and YYNGEE. Trimming cost V 4 bases and J 0 bases; bases outside gene matches: 8. The CDR3 consists of 16 residues. CDR3 residues: CASSPLGGGYQETQYF. CDR3 nucleotides: TGTGCCAGCAGCCCCCTGGGCGGGGGGTACCAAGAGACCCAGTACTTC. Using reference TRBV9 and TRBJ2-5 for the parts outside the CDR3, the full variable domain is DSGVTQTPKHLITATGQRVTLRCSPRSGDLSVYWYQQSLDQGLQFLIQYYNGEERAKGNILERFSAQQFPDLHSELNLSSLELGDSALYFCASSPLGGGYQETQYFGPGTRLLVL.